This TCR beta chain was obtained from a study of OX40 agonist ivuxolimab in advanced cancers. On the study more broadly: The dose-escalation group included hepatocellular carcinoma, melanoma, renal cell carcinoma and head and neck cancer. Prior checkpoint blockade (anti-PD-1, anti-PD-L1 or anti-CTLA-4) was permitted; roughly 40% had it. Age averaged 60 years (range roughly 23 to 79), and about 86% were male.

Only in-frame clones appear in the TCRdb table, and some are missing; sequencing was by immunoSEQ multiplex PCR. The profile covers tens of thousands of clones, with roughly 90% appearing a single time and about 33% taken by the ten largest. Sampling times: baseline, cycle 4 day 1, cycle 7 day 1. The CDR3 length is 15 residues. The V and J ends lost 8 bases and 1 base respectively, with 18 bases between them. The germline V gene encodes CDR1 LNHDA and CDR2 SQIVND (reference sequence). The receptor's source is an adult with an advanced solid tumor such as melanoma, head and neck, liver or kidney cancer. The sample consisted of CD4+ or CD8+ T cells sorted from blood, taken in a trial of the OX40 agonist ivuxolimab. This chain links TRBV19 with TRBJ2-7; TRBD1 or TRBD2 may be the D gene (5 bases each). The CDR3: CASGPPGARSYEQYF. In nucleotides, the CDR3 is TGTGCCAGTGGCCCACCCGGGGCCCGTTCCTACGAGCAGTACTTC.